Each of the 14 T cell receptor beta chains below was sequenced from the same sample in a study of Tregs in tolerant kidney transplant recipients. Produced via immunoSEQ multiplex PCR; TCRdb's table is partial and in-frame only. Counted here are about 87,000 clones, approximately 94% occurring once; the ten biggest clones make up 0.46%. The source material was CD4+ T cells from blood, sampled before the transplant. Receptors originate from a human donor who received a combined kidney and bone marrow transplant.

The V and J genes are TRBV5-6 and TRBJ2-1; TRBD2 aligns across 14 bases. J was trimmed by 9 bases and V by 4 bases; bases with no gene match: 12. CDR1 is SGHDT and CDR2 is YYEEEE in the germline V gene. The CDR3 runs 17 residues. For the CDR3, the DNA is TGTGCCAGCAGCCGCAATATCGGACTAGCGGGAGGTAGTGAGCAGTTCTTC. Translation gives CASSRNIGLAGGSEQFF.

The CDR3 DNA reads TGTGCTAGTGGTTTGGTACCCCAACAGGGGGCGCGGGATGAAAAACTGTTTTTT. Protein: CASGLVPQQGARDEKLFF. V and J are TRBV12-5 and TRBJ1-4, with 9 bases matching TRBD1. CDR1 and CDR2 from the germline V gene are LGHNT and FRNRAP. J lost 6 bases, V lost 0 bases, and 11 bases had no gene match. The CDR3 runs to 18 residues.

The gene calls are TRBV7-6 and TRBJ2-2; TRBD1 aligns across 10 bases. With V trimmed by 5 bases and J by 3 bases, 6 bases remained unmatched. This CDR3 has 16 amino acids. In germline, CDR1 is SGHVS, CDR2 FNYEAQ. The CDR3 protein is CASSIRDRGYTGELFF. The CDR3, as DNA: TGTGCCAGCAGCATCAGGGACAGGGGCTACACCGGGGAGCTGTTTTTT.

This chain connects TRBV2 to TRBJ2-2; D may be TRBD2 (5 bases). V was pared by 3 bases and J by 3 bases, with 8 bases between. The CDR3 spans 14 residues. Germline CDR1 is SNHLY and CDR2 is FYNNEI. In DNA, the CDR3 is TGTGCCAGCAGTGACAGAGCGGACACCGGGGAGCTGTTTTTT. As protein: CASSDRADTGELFF. The whole variable domain, filled in from reference TRBV2 and TRBJ2-2, reads EPEVTQTPSHQVTQMGQEVILRCVPISNHLYFYWYRQILGQKVEFLVSFYNNEISEKSEIFDDQFSVERPDGSNFTLKIRSTKLEDSAMYFCASSDRADTGELFFGEGSRLTVL.

The V gene is TRBV7-8, the J gene TRBJ1-3; no clear D. The CDR3 consists of 17 residues. The V and J ends lost 5 bases and 0 bases respectively, with 17 bases between them. Germline CDR1 reads SGHVS; CDR2 reads FQNEAQ. CDR3 in DNA: TGTGCCAGCAGCGCCCCCCTGAGACTGACCTCTGGAAACACCATATATTTT. The encoded protein is CASSAPLRLTSGNTIYF.

V is TRBV28 and J is TRBJ1-4; a weak D match, TRBD1 (5 bases). Germline CDR1 reads MDHEN; CDR2 reads SYDVKM. The germline V and J ends were trimmed by 3 bases and 6 bases, with 11 bases remaining between them. The CDR3 totals 14 residues. The CDR3 loop is CASSLSGQYEKLFF. CDR3 DNA: TGTGCCAGCAGTTTGTCAGGGCAGTATGAAAAACTGTTTTTT.

The chain joins TRBV28 to TRBJ1-4; no firm D call. The CDR3 totals 14 residues. V dropped 8 bases and J dropped 2 bases, with 12 bases sitting between them. Looked up from germline, CDR1 is MDHEN and CDR2 is SYDVKM. The CDR3 is CASGPRRTNEKLFF. The CDR3 DNA reads as TGTGCCAGCGGACCAAGGAGGACTAATGAAAAACTGTTTTTT.

The V and J genes are TRBV5-1 and TRBJ1-3; D gene ambiguous. Germline CDR1 is SGHRS and CDR2 is YFSETQ. The CDR3 consists of 15 residues. With 4 bases removed from V and 1 base from J, the gap between germline ends came to 12 bases. The CDR3 DNA follows: TGCGCCAGCAGCACGGACGGGAGTTCTGGAAACACCATATATTTT. It codes for CASSTDGSSGNTIYF.

This rearrangement joins TRBV7-9 to TRBJ2-5; no clear D gene. This CDR3 comprises 13 residues. V gave up 0 bases and J gave up 5 bases, with 7 bases separating them. CDR1 and CDR2 (germline): SEHNR, FQNEAQ (reference sequence). The CDR3 region is CASSLASSETQYF. The CDR3 nucleotides are TGTGCCAGCAGCTTAGCTAGCTCGGAGACCCAGTACTTC.

The V gene is TRBV7-8, the J gene TRBJ2-7, with 8 bases fitting TRBD2. The trim removed 3 bases at V and 1 base at J, leaving 14 bases unmatched. The CDR3 spans 18 residues. Germline-derived CDR1 and CDR2 are SGHVS and FQNEAQ. The CDR3 DNA reads TGTGCCAGCAGCTTTTCCCTAGCGGGCCCAAAGAAATCCTACGAGCAGTACTTC. Residues: CASSFSLAGPKKSYEQYF.

V and J are TRBV7-3 and TRBJ2-5, with D possibly matching TRBD2 (5 bases). V was shortened by 4 bases and J by 2 bases, with 14 bases between the two germline ends. This CDR3 contains 15 residues. Germline CDR1 is SGHTA and CDR2 is FQGTGA. The CDR3 sequence is CASSSLGAQQETQYF. The DNA for the CDR3 is TGTGCCAGCAGCTCCTTGGGAGCGCAACAAGAGACCCAGTACTTC.

This chain links TRBV5-4 with TRBJ2-5; 16 bases match TRBD2. Germline trimming cut 2 bases from V and 5 bases from J; bases unmatched to any gene: 6. Germline CDR1 reads SGHNT; CDR2 reads YYREEE (reference sequence). The length of the CDR3 is 17 residues. As DNA, the CDR3 is TGTGCCAGCAGCTTCGGGACTAGCGGGGGGGCCGTGGAGACCCAGTACTTC. It encodes CASSFGTSGGAVETQYF.

J is TRBJ2-5 and V is TRBV9; TRBD1 matches 11 bases. Germline V CDR1 and CDR2: SGDLS, YYNGEE. The CDR3 runs to 15 residues. Germline trimming cut 7 bases from V and 5 bases from J; bases unmatched to any gene: 10. CDR3 nucleotides: TGTGCCAGCGGACAGGGGGCCTCTTTATGGGAGACCCAGTACTTC. Amino acid sequence: CASGQGASLWETQYF.

The count of this clone is one. The rearrangement links TRBV7-2 to TRBJ2-1; D call uncertain. Germline V lookup: CDR1 SGHTA, CDR2 FQGNSA. CDR3 size: 15 residues. The V end was cut by 6 bases, the J end by 0 bases, with 12 bases between. CDR3 sequence reads: CASSFQVSSYNEQFF. In DNA, the CDR3 is TGTGCCAGCAGTTTCCAGGTGAGCTCCTACAATGAGCAGTTCTTC.